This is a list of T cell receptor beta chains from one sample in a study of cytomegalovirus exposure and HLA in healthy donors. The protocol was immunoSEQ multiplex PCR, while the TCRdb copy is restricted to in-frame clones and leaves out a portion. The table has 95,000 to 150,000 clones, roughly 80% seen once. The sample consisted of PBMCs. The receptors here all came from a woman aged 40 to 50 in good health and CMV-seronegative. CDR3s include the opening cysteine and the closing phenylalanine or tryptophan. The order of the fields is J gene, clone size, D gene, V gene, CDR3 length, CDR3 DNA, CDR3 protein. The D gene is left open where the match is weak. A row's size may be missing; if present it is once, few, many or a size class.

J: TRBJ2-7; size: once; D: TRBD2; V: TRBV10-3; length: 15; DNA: TGTGCCATCAGTGATAGCGGGGGGGCCTCCTACGAGCAGTACTTC; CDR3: CAISDSGGASYEQYF
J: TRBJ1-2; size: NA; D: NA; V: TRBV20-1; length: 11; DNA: TGCAGTGCTAGTTCTCCTGATGGCTACACCTTC; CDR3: CSASSPDGYTF
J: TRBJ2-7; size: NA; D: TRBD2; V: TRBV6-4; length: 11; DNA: TGTGCCAGCGGGGGGGGCTACGAGCAGTACTTC; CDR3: CASGGGYEQYF
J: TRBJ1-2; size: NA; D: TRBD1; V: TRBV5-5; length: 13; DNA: TGTGCCAGCAGCGGGGACGACAGGGTGGGCTACACCTTC; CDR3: CASSGDDRVGYTF
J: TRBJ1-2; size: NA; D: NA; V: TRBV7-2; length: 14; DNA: TGTGCCAGCAGCTGGGGGGGTCCTAACTATGGCTACACCTTC; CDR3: CASSWGGPNYGYTF
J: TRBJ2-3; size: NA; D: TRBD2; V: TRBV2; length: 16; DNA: TGTGCCAGCAGTGAAGGACTAGCGGGGTCGTTCGATACGCAGTATTTT; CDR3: CASSEGLAGSFDTQYF
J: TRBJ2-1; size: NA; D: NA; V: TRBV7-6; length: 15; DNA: TGTGCCAGCAGCTTAGCGGAGCACCCTAGCGAGAAGCAGTTCTTC; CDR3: CASSLAEHPSEKQFF
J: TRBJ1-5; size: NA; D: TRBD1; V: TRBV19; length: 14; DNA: TGTGCCAGTAGCGCTACAGGGGCGGCTCAGCCCCAGCATTTT; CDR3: CASSATGAAQPQHF
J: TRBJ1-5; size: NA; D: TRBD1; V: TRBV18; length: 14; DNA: TGTGCCAGCTCACTGGGACAGAACAATCAGCCCCAGCATTTT; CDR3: CASSLGQNNQPQHF
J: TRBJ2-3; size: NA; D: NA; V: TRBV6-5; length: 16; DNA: TGTGCCAGCAGTTACTCGGCGGCGGGGGCGAGAGATACGCAGTATTTT; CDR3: CASSYSAAGARDTQYF
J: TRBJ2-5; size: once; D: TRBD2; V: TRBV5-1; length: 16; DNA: TGCGCCAGCAGCTCGACTAGCGGGGGGATACAAGAGACCCAGTACTTC; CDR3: CASSSTSGGIQETQYF
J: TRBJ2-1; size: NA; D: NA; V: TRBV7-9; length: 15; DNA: TGTTCCAGCAGGTCTAGCGCCTATTCCTACAATGAGCAGTTCTTC; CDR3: CSSRSSAYSYNEQFF
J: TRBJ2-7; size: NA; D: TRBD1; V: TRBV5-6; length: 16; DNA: TGTGCCAGCAGCTTACTATTCTCGGACAGGAATTACGAGCAGTACTTC; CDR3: CASSLLFSDRNYEQYF
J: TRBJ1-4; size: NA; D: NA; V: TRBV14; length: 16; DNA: TGTGCCAGCAGCCAAGATTGGAGTGCAACTAATGAAAAACTGTTTTTT; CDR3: CASSQDWSATNEKLFF
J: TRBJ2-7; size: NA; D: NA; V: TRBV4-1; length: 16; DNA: TGCGCCAGCAGCCAGACCGGGACTCTTAACTCCTACGAGCAGTACTTC; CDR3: CASSQTGTLNSYEQYF
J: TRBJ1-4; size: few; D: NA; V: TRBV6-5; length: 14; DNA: TGTGCCAGCAGTCCGGGGGGAACTAATGAAAAACTGTTTTTT; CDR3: CASSPGGTNEKLFF
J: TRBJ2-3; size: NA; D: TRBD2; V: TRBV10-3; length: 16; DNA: TGTGCCATCAGTGAGTCAGGACTAGGGCTGGCAGATACGCAGTATTTT; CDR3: CAISESGLGLADTQYF
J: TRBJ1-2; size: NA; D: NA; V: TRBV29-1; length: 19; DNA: TGCAGCGTTGAAGATATACGGGGGAGGGCGGGAGCTCCGGGCTATGGCTACACCTTC; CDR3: CSVEDIRGRAGAPGYGYTF
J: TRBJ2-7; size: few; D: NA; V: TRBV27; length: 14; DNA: TGTGCCAGCATGGGCTCCTCATCGTCCTACGAGCAGTACTTC; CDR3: CASMGSSSSYEQYF
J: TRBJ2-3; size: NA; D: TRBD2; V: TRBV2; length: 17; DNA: TGTGCCAGCAGCGCTACGGGGGGTGGGAGGAACGCAGATACGCAGTATTTT; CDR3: CASSATGGGRNADTQYF
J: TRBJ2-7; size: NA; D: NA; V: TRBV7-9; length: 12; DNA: TGTGCCAGCAGCTTAATCAGCTACGAGCAGTACTTC; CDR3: CASSLISYEQYF
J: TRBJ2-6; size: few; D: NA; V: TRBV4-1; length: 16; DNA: TGCGCCAGCAGCCAAGATTGGGGGCTCGAGGCCAACGTCCTGACTTTC; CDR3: CASSQDWGLEANVLTF
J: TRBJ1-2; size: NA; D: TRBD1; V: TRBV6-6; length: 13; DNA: TGTGCCAGCAGTGAGGACAGGGTGGGTGGCTACACCTTC; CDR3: CASSEDRVGGYTF
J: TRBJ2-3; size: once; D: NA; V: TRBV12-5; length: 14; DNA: TGTGCTAGTGGCCTGCTCGATACAGGAACTACGCAGTATTTT; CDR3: CASGLLDTGTTQYF
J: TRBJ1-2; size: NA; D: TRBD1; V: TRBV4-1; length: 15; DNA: TGCGCCAGCAGTCCCGGGACAGGGGATTACTATGGCTACACCTTC; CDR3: CASSPGTGDYYGYTF
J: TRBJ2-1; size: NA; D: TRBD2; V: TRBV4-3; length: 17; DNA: TGCGCCAGCAGCCAATCCCGGCCAGCGGGGACCTACAATGAGCAGTTCTTC; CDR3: CASSQSRPAGTYNEQFF
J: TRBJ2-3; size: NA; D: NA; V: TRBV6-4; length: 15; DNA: TGTGCCAGCCCTCCATACAGGGACGGTAATGGGGCGCAGTATTTT; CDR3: CASPPYRDGNGAQYF
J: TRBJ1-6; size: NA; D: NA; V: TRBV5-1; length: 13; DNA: TGCGCCAGCAGCCTTGAACCGGGTTCACCCCTCCACTTT; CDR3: CASSLEPGSPLHF
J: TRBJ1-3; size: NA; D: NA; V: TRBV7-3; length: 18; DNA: TGTGCCAGCAGACCCCCGGCCCCCACAGTGGGCTCTGGAAACACCATATATTTT; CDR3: CASRPPAPTVGSGNTIYF
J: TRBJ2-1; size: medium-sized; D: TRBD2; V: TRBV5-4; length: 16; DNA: TGTGCCAGCAGCTCGCTAGCGGGAGGGCCTGGCAATGAGCAGTTCTTC; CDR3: CASSSLAGGPGNEQFF
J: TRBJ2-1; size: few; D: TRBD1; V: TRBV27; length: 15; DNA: TGTGCCAGCAGTTTCCAGGGGGAGTCCTACAATGAGCAGTTCTTC; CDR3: CASSFQGESYNEQFF
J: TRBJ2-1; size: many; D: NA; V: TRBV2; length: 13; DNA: TGTGCCAGCAGTGAAATCTGGTCTCAGGAGCAGTTCTTC; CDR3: CASSEIWSQEQFF
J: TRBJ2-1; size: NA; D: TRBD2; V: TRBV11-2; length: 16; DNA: TGTGCCAGCAGCAGACTTCGGACTAGCGGCCGGGGTGAGCAGTTCTTC; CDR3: CASSRLRTSGRGEQFF
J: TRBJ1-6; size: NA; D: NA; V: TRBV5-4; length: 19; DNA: TGTGCCAGCAGCCAGAAAAAAGGGACAACTAGCTCCTATAATTCACCCCTCCACTTT; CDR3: CASSQKKGTTSSYNSPLHF
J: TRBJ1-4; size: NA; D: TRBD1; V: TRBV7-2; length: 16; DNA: TGTGCCAGCAGCCCTTTGCCGGGACAGGGGGATGAAAAACTGTTTTTT; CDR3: CASSPLPGQGDEKLFF
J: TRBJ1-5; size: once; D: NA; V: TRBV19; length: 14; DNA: TGTGCCAGTAGTATACGTACAGGCGCTCAGCCCCAGCATTTT; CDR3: CASSIRTGAQPQHF
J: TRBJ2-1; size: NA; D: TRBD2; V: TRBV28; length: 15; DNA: TGTGCCAGCAGTTTCCAAGCGGGAGGAGGCAATGAGCAGTTCTTC; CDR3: CASSFQAGGGNEQFF
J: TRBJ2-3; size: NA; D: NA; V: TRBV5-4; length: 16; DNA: TGTGCCAGCAGCTCCTGGAGCAAAAGGAGCACAGATACGCAGTATTTT; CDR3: CASSSWSKRSTDTQYF
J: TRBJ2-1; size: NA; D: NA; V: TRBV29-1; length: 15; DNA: TGCAGCGTTGATCCCTTCAGGGGGGCTCACAATGAGCAGTTCTTC; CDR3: CSVDPFRGAHNEQFF
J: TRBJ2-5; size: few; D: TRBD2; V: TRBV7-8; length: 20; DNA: TGTGCCAGCAGCTTAGGGAGAGGGTGGCTAGCGGGAGCACTCGGGGAGACCCAGTACTTC; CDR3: CASSLGRGWLAGALGETQYF
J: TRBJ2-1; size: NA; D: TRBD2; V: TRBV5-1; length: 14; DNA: TGCGCCAGCAGCATAGCGGGAGAAGGCAATGAGCAGTTCTTC; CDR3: CASSIAGEGNEQFF
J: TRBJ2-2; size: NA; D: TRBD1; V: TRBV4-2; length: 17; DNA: TGTGCCAGCAGCCAGGGCCCCGGGACAGACAACACCGGGGAGCTGTTTTTT; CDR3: CASSQGPGTDNTGELFF
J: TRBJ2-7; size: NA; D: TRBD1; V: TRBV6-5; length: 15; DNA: TGTGCCAGCAGTTACTCCCGGGACAGCTCCTACGAGCAGTACTTC; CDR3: CASSYSRDSSYEQYF
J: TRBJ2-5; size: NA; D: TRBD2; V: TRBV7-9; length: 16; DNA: TGTGCCAGCAGCGAGATTACTAGCGGGAGAAAAGAGACCCAGTACTTC; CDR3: CASSEITSGRKETQYF
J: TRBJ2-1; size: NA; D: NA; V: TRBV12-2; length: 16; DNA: TGTGCAAGTCGCTCGGTCGGGCCCCTAGCGGGAGATGAGCAGTTCTTC; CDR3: CASRSVGPLAGDEQFF